Detailed here is one T cell receptor beta chain. The repertoire was sequenced with immunoSEQ multiplex PCR; TCRdb's copy has only in-frame clones and lacks some. The profile covers 80,000 or so clones, with 70% to 75% appearing a single time and around 5% taken by the ten largest. The data originate from a study of blood T cell repertoires in COVID-19. Study-level information: Some COVID-19 samples were acute and others convalescent; all came from the United States, Italy and Spain. Nucleic acid was either cDNA or gDNA, and it came from T cells, B-cell-depleted T cells, or PBMCs.

The CDR3 extends over 15 amino acids. Trimming removed 6 bases from V and 1 base from J, with 12 bases in between. Looked up from germline, CDR1 is SGHAT and CDR2 is FQDESV (reference sequence). The origin of this receptor is a man aged 45 to 65 with active or convalescent COVID-19. The chain combines TRBV11-1 with TRBJ2-2; D is unresolved. The sequenced sample consisted of peripheral blood. This CDR3 reads CASSPPLGNTGELFF. DNA for the CDR3: TGTGCCAGCAGTCCCCCGCTAGGGAACACCGGGGAGCTGTTTTTT.